This T cell receptor (beta chain) emerged from a study of molecular identifiers for immune sequencing clone quantification. Bulk libraries came from a prior protocol with listed TCR primers. TCRdb processed the PCR reads anew with MiXCR; each CDR3 protein has one entry. The sample shows more than 550,000 distinct CDR3 sequences, around 25% of them seen only once. This clonotype was seen repeatedly, ten times or more. Antigen: not known. The CDR3 has 16 residues. The ends lost 2 bases at V and 4 bases at J; junction bases unmatched: 10. Germline V gene data show CDR1 as MNHNY and CDR2 as SVGAGI (reference sequence). Naive CD8 T cells were sorted, and the gate applied was CD8+CD4-CCR7+CD45RA+. Whole-study findings and limits: Barcode-sharing identical TCR molecules could underestimate highly expanded clone sizes.

Specimen: naive CD8+ T cells from blood, with Jurkat cell RNA spiked in. This sample's subset: FACS-sorted CD8+CD4-CCR7+CD45RA+ naive T cells. This TCR was sampled from a human donor in good health. Some libraries in this study had Jurkat cell RNA spiked in. The V call is TRBV6-6, the J call TRBJ2-5, with 7 bases identical to TRBD2. CDR3: CASSYGTAGEPETQYF. CDR3 sequence (DNA): TGTGCCAGCAGTTACGGGACCGCGGGAGAGCCAGAGACCCAGTACTTC.